This TCR beta chain was documented in a study of cytomegalovirus exposure and HLA in healthy donors. PCR involved 60 Vbeta and 13 Jbeta primers. Generated by immunoSEQ multiplex PCR, the TCRdb table keeps only in-frame clones and is missing some. This table has around 150,000 clones, roughly 80% appearing once. Trimming removed 5 bases at V and 8 bases at J, with 9 bases between. CDR1 and CDR2 from the germline V gene are MNHEY and SVGAGI. This CDR3 has 11 amino acids. Sequencing was carried out using PBMCs. The V gene is TRBV6-5, the J gene TRBJ1-2; unclear D gene. This sequence was found in a woman between 45 and 65 years old in good health and CMV-seronegative. CDR3 region: CASSPPPGYTF. The CDR3, as DNA: TGTGCCAGCAGTCCCCCCCCGGGCTACACCTTC.